This T cell receptor (beta chain) is from a study of identical twins. Study-wide results and caveats: For cord blood, abundant beta clonotypes had fewer insertions, unlike memory repertoires, which showed none.

V shed 0 bases and J 7 bases; nucleotides not matched to a gene: 10. The CDR3 sequence is 17 residues long. Germline-derived CDR1 and CDR2 are SGHVS and FQNEAQ. After template switching added a universal primer site, the resulting cDNA carried unique molecular identifiers. A single record per CDR3 protein comes from TCRdb applying MiXCR to the 5' RACE reads. The sample shows about 700,000 distinct CDR3 sequences, 6.1% of them seen only once. This clonotype was picked up many times. As yet, its antigen is unknown. This chain links TRBV7-8 with TRBJ2-1; 9 nucleotides align to TRBD2. Sequencing was carried out using naive T cells sorted from blood. This receptor was taken from a man in his late teens or twenties in good health. CDR3 loop: CASSLARISGRVNEQFF. The CDR3 DNA sequence: TGTGCCAGCAGCTTAGCGCGAATTAGCGGGAGAGTAAATGAGCAGTTCTTC.